This T cell receptor (beta chain) was documented in a study of cytomegalovirus exposure and HLA in healthy donors. Study observations and caveats: Later analysis found that TCR beta chains associated with HLA were more clonally expanded than other, equally common chains. An analysis done earlier found most TCR beta V segments productive about 87% or about 30% of the time. A later analysis reportedly identified an Asian-associated ancestry cluster as carrying fewer N-insertions than the approximately 670-donor mean. In a later analysis, approximately 15,000 TCR beta sequences were associated with HLA alleles at 0.05 false discovery rate.

Germline CDR1 SGHNT, CDR2 YYREEE (reference sequence). There are 14 residues in the CDR3. Trimming shortened V by 0 bases and J by 3 bases, and 10 bases separated the two germline ends. Points on this clone: The target antigen is unknown.

Both 60 Vbeta primers and 13 Jbeta primers went into the PCR. Generated by immunoSEQ multiplex PCR, the TCRdb table keeps only in-frame clones and is missing some. The sample lists 100,000 to 150,000 clones, roughly four fifths occurring once. This clonotype was sampled from a woman between 50 and 59 years old in good health and CMV-seronegative. The sequenced sample was PBMCs. This chain joins TRBV5-4 and TRBJ2-7; the D gene is possibly TRBD1 (5 bases). The CDR3 region has the DNA TGTGCCAGCAGCTTGGGGCAGGGCTTCTACGAGCAGTACTTC. This encodes CASSLGQGFYEQYF.